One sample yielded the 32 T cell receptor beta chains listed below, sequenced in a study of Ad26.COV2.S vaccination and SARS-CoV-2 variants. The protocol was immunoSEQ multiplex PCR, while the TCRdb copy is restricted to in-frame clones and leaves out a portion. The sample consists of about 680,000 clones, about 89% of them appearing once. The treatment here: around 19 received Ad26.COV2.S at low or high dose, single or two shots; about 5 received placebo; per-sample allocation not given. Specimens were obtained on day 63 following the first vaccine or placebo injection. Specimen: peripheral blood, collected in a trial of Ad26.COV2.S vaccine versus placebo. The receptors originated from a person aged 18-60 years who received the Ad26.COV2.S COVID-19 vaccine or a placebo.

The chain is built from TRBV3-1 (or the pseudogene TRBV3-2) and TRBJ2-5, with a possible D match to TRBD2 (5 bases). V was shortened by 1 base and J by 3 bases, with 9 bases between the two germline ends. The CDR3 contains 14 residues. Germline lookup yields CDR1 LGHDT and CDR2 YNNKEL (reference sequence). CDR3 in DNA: TGTGCCAGCAGCCAAGGCACTAGTAAAGAGACCCAGTACTTC. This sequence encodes CASSQGTSKETQYF.

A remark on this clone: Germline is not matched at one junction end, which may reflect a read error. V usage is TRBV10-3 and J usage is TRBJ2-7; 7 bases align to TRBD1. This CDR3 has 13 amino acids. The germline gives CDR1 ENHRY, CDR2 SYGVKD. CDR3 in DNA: TGTGCCATCAGTCGACAGGGCTCCAACGAGCAGTACTTC. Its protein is CAISRQGSNEQYF.

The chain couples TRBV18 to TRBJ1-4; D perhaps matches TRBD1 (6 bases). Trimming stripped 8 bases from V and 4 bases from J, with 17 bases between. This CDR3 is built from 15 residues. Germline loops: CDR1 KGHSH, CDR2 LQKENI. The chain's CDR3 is CASRRGGTSNEKLFF. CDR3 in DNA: TGTGCCAGCCGGCGAGGGGGGACAAGTAATGAAAAACTGTTTTTT.

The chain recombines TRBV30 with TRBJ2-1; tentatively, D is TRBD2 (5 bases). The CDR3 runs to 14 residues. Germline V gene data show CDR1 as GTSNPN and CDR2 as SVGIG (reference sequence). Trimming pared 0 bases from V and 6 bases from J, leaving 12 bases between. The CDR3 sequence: CAWSVLGLLNEQFF. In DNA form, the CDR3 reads TGTGCCTGGAGTGTACTCGGACTTCTCAATGAGCAGTTCTTC.

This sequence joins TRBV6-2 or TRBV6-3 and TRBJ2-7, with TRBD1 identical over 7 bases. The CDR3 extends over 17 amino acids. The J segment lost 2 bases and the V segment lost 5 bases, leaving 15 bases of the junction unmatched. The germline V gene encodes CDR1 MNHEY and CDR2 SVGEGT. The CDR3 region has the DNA TGTGCCAGCAGTCTACCCGATTGGACAGGTAGAACCTACGAGCAGTACTTC. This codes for CASSLPDWTGRTYEQYF.

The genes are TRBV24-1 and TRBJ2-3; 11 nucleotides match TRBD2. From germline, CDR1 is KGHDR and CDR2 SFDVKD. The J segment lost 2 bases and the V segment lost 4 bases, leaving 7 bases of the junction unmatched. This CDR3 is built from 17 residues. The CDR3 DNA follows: TGTGCCACCAGTGACTCCGAGACTAGCGGGACCACAGATACGCAGTATTTT. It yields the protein CATSDSETSGTTDTQYF.

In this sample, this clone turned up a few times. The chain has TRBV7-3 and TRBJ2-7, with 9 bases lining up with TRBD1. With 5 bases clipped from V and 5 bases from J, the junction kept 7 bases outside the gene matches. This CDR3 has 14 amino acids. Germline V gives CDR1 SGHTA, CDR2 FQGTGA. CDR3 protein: CASSPGQGFNEQYF. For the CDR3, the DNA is TGTGCCAGCAGCCCGGGACAGGGTTTCAACGAGCAGTACTTC.

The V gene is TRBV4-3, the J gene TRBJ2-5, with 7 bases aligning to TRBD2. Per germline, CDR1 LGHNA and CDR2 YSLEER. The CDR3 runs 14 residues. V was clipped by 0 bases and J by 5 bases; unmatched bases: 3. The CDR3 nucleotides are TGCGCCAGCAGCCAAGAACTAGCGTGGGAGACCCAGTACTTC. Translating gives CASSQELAWETQYF.

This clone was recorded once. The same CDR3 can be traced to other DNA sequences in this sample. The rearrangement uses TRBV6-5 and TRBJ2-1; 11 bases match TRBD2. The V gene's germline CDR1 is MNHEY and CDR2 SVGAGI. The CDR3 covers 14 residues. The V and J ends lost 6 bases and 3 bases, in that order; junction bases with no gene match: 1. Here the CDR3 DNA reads TGTGCCAGCAGCCTAGCGGGGGGCTACAATGAGCAGTTCTTC. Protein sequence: CASSLAGGYNEQFF.

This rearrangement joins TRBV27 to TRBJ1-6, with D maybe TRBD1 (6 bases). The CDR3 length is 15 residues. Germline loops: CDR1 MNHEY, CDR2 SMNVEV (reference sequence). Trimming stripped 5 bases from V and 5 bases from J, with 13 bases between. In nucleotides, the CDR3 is TGTGCCAGCAGTCCGGGGACATTTCATAATTCACCCCTCCACTTT. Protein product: CASSPGTFHNSPLHF.

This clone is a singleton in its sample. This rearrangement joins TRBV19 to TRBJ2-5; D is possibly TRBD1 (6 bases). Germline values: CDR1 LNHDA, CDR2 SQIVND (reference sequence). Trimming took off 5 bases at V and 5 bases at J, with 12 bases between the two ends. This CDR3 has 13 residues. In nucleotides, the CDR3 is TGTGCCAGTAGTTCCGACAGGTACGAGACCCAGTACTTC. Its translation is CASSSDRYETQYF.

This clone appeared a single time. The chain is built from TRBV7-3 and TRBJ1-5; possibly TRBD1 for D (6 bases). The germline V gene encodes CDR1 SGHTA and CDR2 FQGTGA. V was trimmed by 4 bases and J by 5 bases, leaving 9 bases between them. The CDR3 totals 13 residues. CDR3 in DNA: TGTGCCAGCAGCTCAGGGGAGGATCAGCCCCAGCATTTT. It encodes CASSSGEDQPQHF.

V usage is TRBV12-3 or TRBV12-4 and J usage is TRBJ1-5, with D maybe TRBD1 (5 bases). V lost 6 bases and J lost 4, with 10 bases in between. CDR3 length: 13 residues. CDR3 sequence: CASSPDRNQPQHF. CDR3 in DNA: TGTGCCAGCAGCCCAGACAGAAATCAGCCCCAGCATTTT.

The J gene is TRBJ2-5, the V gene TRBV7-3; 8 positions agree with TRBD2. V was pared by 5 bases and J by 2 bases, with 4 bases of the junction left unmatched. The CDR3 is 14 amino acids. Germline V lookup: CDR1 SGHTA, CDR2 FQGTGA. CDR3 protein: CASSRSGGQETQYF. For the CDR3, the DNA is TGTGCCAGCAGCCGTTCGGGGGGGCAAGAGACCCAGTACTTC.

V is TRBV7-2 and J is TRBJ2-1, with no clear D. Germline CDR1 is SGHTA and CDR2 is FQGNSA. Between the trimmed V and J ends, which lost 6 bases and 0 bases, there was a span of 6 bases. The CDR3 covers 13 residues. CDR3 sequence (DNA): TGTGCCAGCAGTCGAGGCTCCTACAATGAGCAGTTCTTC. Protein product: CASSRGSYNEQFF.

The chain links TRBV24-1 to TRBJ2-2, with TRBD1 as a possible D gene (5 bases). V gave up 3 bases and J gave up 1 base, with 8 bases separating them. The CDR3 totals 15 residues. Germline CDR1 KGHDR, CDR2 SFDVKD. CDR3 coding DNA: TGTGCCACCAGTGATCGGACAAGGAACACCGGGGAGCTGTTTTTT. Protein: CATSDRTRNTGELFF.

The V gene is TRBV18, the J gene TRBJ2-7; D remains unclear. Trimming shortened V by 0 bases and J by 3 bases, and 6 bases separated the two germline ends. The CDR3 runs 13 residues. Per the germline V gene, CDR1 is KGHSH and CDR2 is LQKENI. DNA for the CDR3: TGTGCCAGCTCACCACCTGGGAACTACGAGCAGTACTTC. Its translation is CASSPPGNYEQYF.

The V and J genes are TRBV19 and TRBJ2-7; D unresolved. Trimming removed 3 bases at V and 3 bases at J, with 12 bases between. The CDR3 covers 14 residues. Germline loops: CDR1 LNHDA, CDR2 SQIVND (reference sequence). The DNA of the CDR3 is TGTGCCAGTAGTATGGTGGGGTTACTCTACGAGCAGTACTTC. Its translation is CASSMVGLLYEQYF.

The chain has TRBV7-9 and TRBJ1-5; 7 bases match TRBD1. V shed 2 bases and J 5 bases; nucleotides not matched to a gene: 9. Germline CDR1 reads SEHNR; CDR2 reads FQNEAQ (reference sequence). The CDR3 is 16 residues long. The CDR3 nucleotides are TGTGCCAGCAGCTTACGGTCAGGGGGACGGGATCAGCCCCAGCATTTT. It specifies CASSLRSGGRDQPQHF.

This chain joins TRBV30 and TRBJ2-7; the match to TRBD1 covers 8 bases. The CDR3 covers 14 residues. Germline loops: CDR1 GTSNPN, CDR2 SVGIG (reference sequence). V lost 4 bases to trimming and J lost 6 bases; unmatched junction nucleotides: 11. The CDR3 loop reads CAWNEGTGGIEQYF. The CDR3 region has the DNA TGTGCCTGGAACGAGGGGACAGGAGGAATCGAGCAGTACTTC.

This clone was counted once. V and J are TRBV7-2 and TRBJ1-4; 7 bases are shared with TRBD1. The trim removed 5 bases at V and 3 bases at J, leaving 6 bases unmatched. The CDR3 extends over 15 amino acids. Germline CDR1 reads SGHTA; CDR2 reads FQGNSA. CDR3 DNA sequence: TGTGCCAGCAGCGTCCGGACAGGATCTAATGAAAAACTGTTTTTT. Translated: CASSVRTGSNEKLFF. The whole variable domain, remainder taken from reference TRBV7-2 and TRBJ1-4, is GAGVSQSPSNKVTEKGKDVELRCDPISGHTALYWYRQSLGQGLEFLIYFQGNSAPDKSGLPSDRFSAERTGGSVSTLTIQRTQQEDSAVYLCASSVRTGSNEKLFFGSGTQLSVL.

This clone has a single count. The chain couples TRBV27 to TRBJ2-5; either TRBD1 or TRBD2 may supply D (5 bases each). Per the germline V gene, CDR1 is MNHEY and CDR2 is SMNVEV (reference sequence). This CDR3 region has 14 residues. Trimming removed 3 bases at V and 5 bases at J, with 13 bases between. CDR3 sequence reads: CASSFRGPGETQYF. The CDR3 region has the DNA TGTGCCAGCAGTTTCCGGGGCCCCGGGGAGACCCAGTACTTC.

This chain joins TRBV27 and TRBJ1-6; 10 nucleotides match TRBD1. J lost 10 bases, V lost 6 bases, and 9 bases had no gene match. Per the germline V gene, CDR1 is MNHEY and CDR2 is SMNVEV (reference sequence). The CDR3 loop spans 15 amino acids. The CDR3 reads CASSPRQGARSPLHF. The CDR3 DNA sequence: TGTGCCAGCAGCCCAAGACAGGGGGCGCGGTCACCCCTCCACTTT.

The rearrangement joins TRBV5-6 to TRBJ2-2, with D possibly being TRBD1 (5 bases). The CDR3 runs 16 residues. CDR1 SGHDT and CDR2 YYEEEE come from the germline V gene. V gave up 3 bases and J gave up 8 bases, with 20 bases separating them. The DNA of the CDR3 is TGTGCCAGCAGCTCGTCTTGGGGCCGCGTTCCGGGGGAGCTGTTTTTT. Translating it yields CASSSSWGRVPGELFF.

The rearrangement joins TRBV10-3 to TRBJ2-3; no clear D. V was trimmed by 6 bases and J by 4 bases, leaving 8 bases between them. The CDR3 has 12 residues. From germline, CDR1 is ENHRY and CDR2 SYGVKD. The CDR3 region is CAIRDEADTQYF. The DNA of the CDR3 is TGTGCCATCAGGGATGAGGCAGATACGCAGTATTTT.

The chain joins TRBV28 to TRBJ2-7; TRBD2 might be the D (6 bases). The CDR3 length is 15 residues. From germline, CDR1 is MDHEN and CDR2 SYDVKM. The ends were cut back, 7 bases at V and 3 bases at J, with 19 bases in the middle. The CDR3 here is CASIPADSGRYEQYF. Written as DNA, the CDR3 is TGTGCCAGCATCCCCGCGGATAGCGGACGCTACGAGCAGTACTTC.

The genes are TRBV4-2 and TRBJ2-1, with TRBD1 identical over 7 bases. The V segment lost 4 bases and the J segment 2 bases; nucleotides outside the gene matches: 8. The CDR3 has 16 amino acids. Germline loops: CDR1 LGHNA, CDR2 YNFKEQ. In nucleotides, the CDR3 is TGTGCCAGCAGCCTTAGACAGGGACAACCCTACAATGAGCAGTTCTTC. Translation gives CASSLRQGQPYNEQFF.

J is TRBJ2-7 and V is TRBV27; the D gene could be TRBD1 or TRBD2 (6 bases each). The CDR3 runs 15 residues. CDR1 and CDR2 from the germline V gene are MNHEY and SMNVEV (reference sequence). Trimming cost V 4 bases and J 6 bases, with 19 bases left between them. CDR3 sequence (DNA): TGTGCCAGCAGTTCCAACCCCGACAGGCGGGGCGAGCAGTACTTC. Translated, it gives CASSSNPDRRGEQYF.

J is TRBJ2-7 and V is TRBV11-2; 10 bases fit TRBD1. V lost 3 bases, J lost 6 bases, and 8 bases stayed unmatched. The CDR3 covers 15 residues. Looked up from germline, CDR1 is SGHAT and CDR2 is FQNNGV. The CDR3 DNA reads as TGTGCCAGCAGCTTGACAGGGGGCGCGAATGGCGAGCAGTACTTC. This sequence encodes CASSLTGGANGEQYF.

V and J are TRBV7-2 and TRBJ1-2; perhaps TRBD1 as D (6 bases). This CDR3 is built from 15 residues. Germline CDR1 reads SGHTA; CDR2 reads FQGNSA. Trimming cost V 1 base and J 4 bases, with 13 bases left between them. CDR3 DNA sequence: TGTGCCAGCAGCTTAGAACAGGGTGAAATCTATGGCTACACCTTC. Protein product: CASSLEQGEIYGYTF. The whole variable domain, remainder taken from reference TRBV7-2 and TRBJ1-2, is GAGVSQSPSNKVTEKGKDVELRCDPISGHTALYWYRQSLGQGLEFLIYFQGNSAPDKSGLPSDRFSAERTGGSVSTLTIQRTQQEDSAVYLCASSLEQGEIYGYTFGSGTRLTVV.

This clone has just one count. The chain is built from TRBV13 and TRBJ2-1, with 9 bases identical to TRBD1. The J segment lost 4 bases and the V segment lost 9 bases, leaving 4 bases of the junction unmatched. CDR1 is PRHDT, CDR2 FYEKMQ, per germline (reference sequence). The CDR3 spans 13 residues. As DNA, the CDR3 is TGTGCCAGTCACAGGGGGCCGTACAATGAGCAGTTCTTC. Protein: CASHRGPYNEQFF.

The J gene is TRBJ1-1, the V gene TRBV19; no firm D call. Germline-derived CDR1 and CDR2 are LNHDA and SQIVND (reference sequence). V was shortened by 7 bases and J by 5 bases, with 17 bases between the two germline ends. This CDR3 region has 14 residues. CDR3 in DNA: TGTGCCAGTACCCCCGCTGGCGTGAGAACTGAAGCTTTCTTT. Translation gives CASTPAGVRTEAFF.